The TCR beta chain under discussion was sequenced for a study of shared clonotypes between healthy human individuals. Findings of the study overall: Generation probabilities of non-shared clonotypes were lower (relative to those shared by all four donors). Memory subsets had estimated richness that was generally smaller than that of naive subsets. Clonotype sharing among donors likely depends on sequencing depth.

Generated by immunoSEQ multiplex PCR, the TCRdb table keeps only in-frame clones and is missing some. The profile shows 1.6 million or so clones, over 95% of them singletons. This CDR3 has 15 residues. The ends were cut back, 4 bases at V and 7 bases at J, with 20 bases in the middle. Germline lookup yields CDR1 SGDLS and CDR2 YYNGEE. The CD4+ fraction was divided into a CD45RA+ naive subset and a CD45RA-negative memory subset. About this clone itself: Antigen unknown.

Sequences were obtained from naive CD4+ T cells sorted from blood. As to subset: CD45RA+ positively selected. The chain uses TRBV9 and TRBJ1-2; no firm D call. The clonotype originates from a man aged 25 to 45 in good health. The CDR3 is CASSPRTKQSGGYTF. The CDR3 DNA reads as TGTGCCAGCAGCCCTCGGACGAAACAATCGGGTGGCTACACCTTC.